These 4 T cell receptor beta chains were all obtained from the same sample, sequenced in a study of T cells in placental villitis. Study outcomes and limitations: Placentae with villitis of unknown etiology showed clonal expansion, median clonality 0.057 versus control about 0.006.

These receptors' antigens are unknown. Sequencing used immunoSEQ v4. Sequenced by immunoSEQ multiplex PCR; TCRdb stores in-frame clones only, minus some. The sample consists of around 1,600 clones, about 83% of them appearing once. Sequencing was done on a sample of placental tissue containing maternal and fetal cells. Receptors were obtained from a human patient with villitis of unknown etiology; the placental T cells may come from both mother and fetus.

This chain links TRBV6-1 with TRBJ1-5, with 8 positions matching TRBD1. The V gene's germline CDR1 is MNHNS and CDR2 SASEGT. The CDR3 is 14 residues long. With 3 bases clipped from V and 5 bases from J, the junction kept 3 bases outside the gene matches. CDR3 nucleotides: TGTGCCAGCAGTGATTGGACAGGGTATCAGCCCCAGCATTTT. It specifies CASSDWTGYQPQHF.

The rearrangement uses TRBV19 and TRBJ1-2; 7 bases agree with TRBD1. Germline-derived CDR1 and CDR2 are LNHDA and SQIVND (reference sequence). After removal of 6 bases from V and 5 bases from J, the junction contained 18 bases not matched to a gene. This CDR3 is built from 17 residues. The CDR3 sequence: CASRLHRSRDSGYGYTF. The CDR3 nucleotides read TGTGCCAGTAGACTCCATCGATCCCGGGACAGCGGATATGGCTACACCTTC.

This clone was seen once. This chain connects TRBV24-1 to TRBJ2-1; D is possibly TRBD1 (6 bases). Looked up from germline, CDR1 is KGHDR and CDR2 is SFDVKD. The CDR3 covers 14 residues. V was trimmed by 7 bases and J by 3 bases, leaving 12 bases between them. The CDR3 DNA reads as TGTGCCACCAGGGCCTCGGACAGCTACAATGAGCAGTTCTTC. Translating it yields CATRASDSYNEQFF.

Judged by abundance, this clone is large. The sample contains more than one DNA sequence encoding this CDR3. The CDR3 nucleotides are TGTGCCAGCAGCCGGTGGGGACCGTTTCAGGGGGGCTACACCTTC. Translating it yields CASSRWGPFQGGYTF. The J gene is TRBJ1-2, the V gene TRBV3-1 (or the pseudogene TRBV3-2); D is possibly TRBD1 (6 bases). Germline CDR1 is LGHDT and CDR2 is YNNKEL (reference sequence). CDR3 length: 15 residues. V lost 4 bases and J 8 bases, leaving 20 bases between the germline ends.